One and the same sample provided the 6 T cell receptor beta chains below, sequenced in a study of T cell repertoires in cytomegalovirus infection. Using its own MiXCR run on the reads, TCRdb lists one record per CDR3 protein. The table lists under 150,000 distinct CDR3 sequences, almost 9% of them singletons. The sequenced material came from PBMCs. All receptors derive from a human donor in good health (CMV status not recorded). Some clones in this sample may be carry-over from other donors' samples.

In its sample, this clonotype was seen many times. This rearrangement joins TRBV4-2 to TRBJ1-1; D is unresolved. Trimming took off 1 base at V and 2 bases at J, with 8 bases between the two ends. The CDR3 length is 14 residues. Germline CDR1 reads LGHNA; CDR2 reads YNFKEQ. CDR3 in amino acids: CASSQAGTNTEAFF. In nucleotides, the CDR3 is TGTGCCAGCAGCCAAGCCGGCACTAACACTGAAGCTTTCTTT.

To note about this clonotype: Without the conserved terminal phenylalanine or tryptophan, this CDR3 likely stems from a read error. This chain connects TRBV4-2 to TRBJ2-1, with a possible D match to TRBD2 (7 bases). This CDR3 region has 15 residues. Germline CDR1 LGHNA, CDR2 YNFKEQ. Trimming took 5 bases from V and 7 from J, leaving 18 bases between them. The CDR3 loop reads CASSSIGGARNEQFL. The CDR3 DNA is TGTGCCAGCAGCTCCATTGGGGGGGCAAGAAATGAGCAGTTCTTA.

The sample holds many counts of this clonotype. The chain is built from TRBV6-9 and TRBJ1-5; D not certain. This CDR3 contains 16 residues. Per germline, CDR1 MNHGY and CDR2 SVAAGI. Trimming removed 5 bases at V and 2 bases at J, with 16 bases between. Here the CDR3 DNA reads TGTGCCAGCAGTAAATTCAAGACTAGTCGCAATCAGCCCCAGCATTTT. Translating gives CASSKFKTSRNQPQHF.

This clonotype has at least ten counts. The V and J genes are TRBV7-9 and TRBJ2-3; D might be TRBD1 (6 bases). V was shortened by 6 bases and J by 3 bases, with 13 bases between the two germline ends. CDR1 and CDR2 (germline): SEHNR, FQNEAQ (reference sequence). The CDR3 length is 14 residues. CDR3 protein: CASRVRGETDTQYF. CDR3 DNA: TGTGCCAGCAGGGTCAGGGGAGAGACAGATACGCAGTATTTT. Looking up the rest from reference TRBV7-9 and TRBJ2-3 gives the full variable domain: DTGVSQNPRHKITKRGQNVTFRCDPISEHNRLYWYRQTLGQGPEFLTYFQNEAQLEKSRLLSDRFSAERPKGSFSTLEIQRTEQGDSAMYLCASRVRGETDTQYFGPGTRLTVL.

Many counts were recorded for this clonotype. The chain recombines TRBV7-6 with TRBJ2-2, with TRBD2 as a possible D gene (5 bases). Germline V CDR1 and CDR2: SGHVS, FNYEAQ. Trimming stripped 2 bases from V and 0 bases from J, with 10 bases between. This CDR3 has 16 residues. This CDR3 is CASSLSPGSNTGELFF. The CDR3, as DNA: TGTGCCAGCAGCTTAAGCCCGGGGTCGAACACCGGGGAGCTGTTTTTT.

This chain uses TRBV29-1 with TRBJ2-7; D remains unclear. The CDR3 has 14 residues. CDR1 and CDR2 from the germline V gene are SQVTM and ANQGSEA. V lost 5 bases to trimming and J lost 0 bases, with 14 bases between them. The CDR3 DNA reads TGCAGCGTTCAAAGGACCCTTAGCTCCTACGAGCAGTACTTC. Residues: CSVQRTLSSYEQYF.